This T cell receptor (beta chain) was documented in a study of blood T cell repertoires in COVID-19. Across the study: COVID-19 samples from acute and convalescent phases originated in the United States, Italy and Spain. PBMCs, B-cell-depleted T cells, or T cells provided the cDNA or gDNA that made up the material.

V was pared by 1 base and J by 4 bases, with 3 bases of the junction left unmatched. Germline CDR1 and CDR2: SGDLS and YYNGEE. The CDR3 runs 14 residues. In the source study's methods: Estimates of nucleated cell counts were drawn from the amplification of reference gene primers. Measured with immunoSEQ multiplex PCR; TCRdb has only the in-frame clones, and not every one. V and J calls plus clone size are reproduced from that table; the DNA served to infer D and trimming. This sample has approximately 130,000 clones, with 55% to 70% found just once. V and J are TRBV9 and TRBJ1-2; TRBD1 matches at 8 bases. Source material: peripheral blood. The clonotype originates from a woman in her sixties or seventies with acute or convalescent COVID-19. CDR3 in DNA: TGTGCCAGCAGCGTATCAGGGGGCGCCTATGGCTACACCTTC. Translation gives CASSVSGGAYGYTF. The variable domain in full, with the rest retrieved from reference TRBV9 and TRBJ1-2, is DSGVTQTPKHLITATGQRVTLRCSPRSGDLSVYWYQQSLDQGLQFLIQYYNGEERAKGNILERFSAQQFPDLHSELNLSSLELGDSALYFCASSVSGGAYGYTFGSGTRLTVV.